These 9 T cell receptor beta chains came from one sample sequenced in a study of blood T cell repertoires in COVID-19. Produced via immunoSEQ multiplex PCR; TCRdb's table is partial and in-frame only. The table lists approximately 250,000 clones, approximately 81% of them singletons. The specimen was peripheral blood. These TCRs come from a man aged 55 to 70 with acute or convalescent COVID-19.

The chain carries TRBV29-1 and TRBJ2-5; 10 bases align to TRBD1. This CDR3 is built from 12 residues. V lost 7 bases, J lost 3 bases, and 2 bases stayed unmatched. Germline-derived CDR1 and CDR2 are SQVTM and ANQGSEA. The CDR3 nucleotides read TGCAGCGCAGGACAGGGGGAAGAGACCCAGTACTTC. It specifies CSAGQGEETQYF.

The chain couples TRBV19 to TRBJ2-3; TRBD2 matches 9 bases. The V gene end was trimmed by 7 bases and the J gene end by 5 bases; junction bases not matched to a gene: 10. Germline CDR1 and CDR2: LNHDA and SQIVND (reference sequence). The CDR3 extends over 15 amino acids. CDR3 bases: TGTGCCAGTAAAGGGGGACTAGCTATTGAAGATACGCAGTATTTT. It specifies CASKGGLAIEDTQYF.

The CDR3 sequence: CASSIGRNQPQHF. For the CDR3, the DNA is TGTGCCAGTAGTATAGGGCGCAATCAGCCCCAGCATTTT. The chain couples TRBV19 to TRBJ1-5; the D is unclear. V was clipped by 1 base and J by 2 bases, with 3 bases between them. This CDR3 region has 13 residues. Looked up from germline, CDR1 is LNHDA and CDR2 is SQIVND (reference sequence).

The V gene is TRBV28, the J gene TRBJ2-5, with D perhaps matching TRBD2 (7 bases). The ends were cut back, 5 bases at V and 1 base at J, with 14 bases in the middle. This CDR3 has 15 residues. Germline lookup yields CDR1 MDHEN and CDR2 SYDVKM. In DNA, the CDR3 is TGTGCCAGCAGTCAGGGGCTAGCGGTCCAAGAGACCCAGTACTTC. Amino acids: CASSQGLAVQETQYF.

V gene TRBV7-9 combines with J gene TRBJ1-2; 12 nucleotides align to TRBD1. The CDR3 loop spans 14 amino acids. With 4 bases clipped from V and 8 bases from J, the junction kept 5 bases outside the gene matches. From germline, CDR1 is SEHNR and CDR2 FQNEAQ (reference sequence). CDR3 protein: CASSWDRGPGGYTF. The CDR3 coding sequence is TGTGCCAGCAGCTGGGACAGGGGGCCCGGGGGCTACACCTTC.

The gene calls are TRBV5-4 and TRBJ2-7; tentatively, D is TRBD2 (5 bases). This CDR3 is 16 amino acids long. CDR1 and CDR2 from the germline V gene are SGHNT and YYREEE (reference sequence). Trimming stripped 4 bases from V and 0 bases from J, with 17 bases between. CDR3 loop: CASSPSLVQSSYEQYF. The CDR3 nucleotides read TGTGCCAGCAGCCCCTCACTAGTACAATCCTCCTACGAGCAGTACTTC.

The count of this clone is one. CDR3 amino acids: CASSPGQEGSPLHF. Written as DNA, the CDR3 is TGCGCCAGCAGCCCGGGACAGGAGGGTTCACCCCTCCACTTT. V gene TRBV5-1 combines with J gene TRBJ1-6, with 8 bases aligning to TRBD1. V was clipped by 4 bases and J by 9 bases; unmatched bases: 6. The CDR3 spans 14 residues. Germline V gene data show CDR1 as SGHRS and CDR2 as YFSETQ. Full variable domain (rest looked up from reference TRBV5-1 and TRBJ1-6): KAGVTQTPRYLIKTRGQQVTLSCSPISGHRSVSWYQQTPGQGLQFLFEYFSETQRNKGNFPGRFSGRQFSNSRSEMNVSTLELGDSALYLCASSPGQEGSPLHFGNGTRLTVT.

The chain couples TRBV7-6 to TRBJ2-1; TRBD2 matches at 8 bases. Germline CDR1 reads SGHVS; CDR2 reads FNYEAQ. J was trimmed by 5 bases and V by 2 bases; bases with no gene match: 8. The CDR3 length is 16 residues. CDR3 coding DNA: TGTGCCAGCAGCTTAATCCGGGGGGGCGCGAACAATGAGCAGTTCTTC. Translation gives CASSLIRGGANNEQFF.

This clone has ten or more counts. V is TRBV5-1 and J is TRBJ2-1; 7 bases match TRBD2. Germline CDR1 SGHRS, CDR2 YFSETQ. The CDR3 consists of 15 residues. V lost 2 bases to trimming and J lost 4 bases; unmatched junction nucleotides: 6. The CDR3 DNA follows: TGCGCCAGCAGCTTATCTAGCGGAACATACAATGAGCAGTTCTTC. Its protein is CASSLSSGTYNEQFF.